The 7 T cell receptor beta chains reported below all come from one sample, sequenced in a study of cytomegalovirus exposure and HLA in healthy donors. Method: immunoSEQ multiplex PCR; TCRdb's copy keeps in-frame clones and lacks some. The sample has roughly 95,000 clones; 85% are singletons. Sequencing used PBMCs. The receptors derive from a man aged 18 to 30 in good health and CMV-seropositive.

V usage is TRBV5-1 and J usage is TRBJ2-1, with a tentative D call TRBD2 (7 bases). The CDR3 runs to 15 residues. The ends were cut back, 1 base at V and 10 bases at J, with 18 bases in the middle. Germline loops: CDR1 SGHRS, CDR2 YFSETQ. The CDR3 is CASSLILGGRGEQFF. CDR3 nucleotides: TGCGCCAGCAGCTTGATTCTGGGAGGGAGGGGGGAGCAGTTCTTC.

This chain joins TRBV27 and TRBJ2-1, with TRBD2 matching 14 bases. Trimming at V came to 5 bases and at J to 7 bases, leaving 16 bases not matched to a gene. The CDR3 extends over 19 amino acids. The germline CDR1 and CDR2 sequences are MNHEY and SMNVEV (reference sequence). CDR3 nucleotides: TGTGCCAGCAGTCTCCTGGGTCCGGGACTAGCGGGAGTAGGGAATGAGCAGTTCTTC. Amino acid sequence: CASSLLGPGLAGVGNEQFF.

The chain links TRBV18 to TRBJ2-5; 9 bases are shared with TRBD2. Germline V gene data show CDR1 as KGHSH and CDR2 as LQKENI. This CDR3 contains 15 residues. The junction had 3 bases not matched to a gene; V was cut back by 4 bases and J by 0 bases. The CDR3 loop is CASSRRLADQETQYF. The CDR3 DNA is TGTGCCAGCTCACGACGACTAGCGGACCAAGAGACCCAGTACTTC.

The CDR3 region has the DNA TGTGCCAGCAGCTTAGGAGGAGGCGGGAGTATCCCCTACAATGAGCAGTTCTTC. The encoded protein is CASSLGGGGSIPYNEQFF. The chain has TRBV7-6 and TRBJ2-1, with 7 bases aligning to TRBD2. Per germline, CDR1 SGHVS and CDR2 FNYEAQ. V shed 1 base and J 2 bases; nucleotides not matched to a gene: 11. The CDR3 is made up of 18 amino acids.

V gene TRBV5-6 combines with J gene TRBJ2-7; tentatively, D is TRBD1 (5 bases). CDR1 and CDR2 (germline): SGHDT, YYEEEE. V lost 3 bases, J lost 3 bases, and 22 bases lay in between. The CDR3 has 17 amino acids. CDR3 nucleotides: TGTGCCAGCAGCTCCGCCCCCTCAGGGATCCCCAACTACGAGCAGTACTTC. It encodes CASSSAPSGIPNYEQYF.

The V gene is TRBV7-9, the J gene TRBJ1-4, with 11 bases identical to TRBD1. The CDR3 length is 16 residues. Losses at the gene ends were 5 bases for V and 4 bases for J; bases not matched to a gene: 6. Per the germline V gene, CDR1 is SEHNR and CDR2 is FQNEAQ (reference sequence). The CDR3 loop reads CASSPGQGVGNEKLFF. As DNA, the CDR3 is TGTGCCAGCAGCCCGGGACAGGGGGTCGGTAATGAAAAACTGTTTTTT. Supplemented by reference TRBV7-9 and TRBJ1-4, the full variable domain reads DTGVSQNPRHKITKRGQNVTFRCDPISEHNRLYWYRQTLGQGPEFLTYFQNEAQLEKSRLLSDRFSAERPKGSFSTLEIQRTEQGDSAMYLCASSPGQGVGNEKLFFGSGTQLSVL.

The chain uses TRBV10-3 and TRBJ1-1; TRBD1 matches 12 bases. Germline lookup yields CDR1 ENHRY and CDR2 SYGVKD. The CDR3 sequence is 14 residues long. The V and J ends lost 5 bases and 7 bases, in that order; junction bases with no gene match: 5. CDR3: CAISKGQGASEAFF. The CDR3 DNA sequence: TGTGCCATCAGTAAGGGACAGGGGGCGAGTGAAGCTTTCTTT.